Below, 17 T cell receptor beta chains from the same sample are listed, as sequenced in a study of blood T cell repertoires in COVID-19. Only in-frame clones appear in the TCRdb table, and some are missing; sequencing was by immunoSEQ multiplex PCR. The table lists about 150,000 clones, roughly 82% of them singletons. What was sequenced was peripheral blood. Every receptor here comes from a woman in her fifties or sixties with acute or convalescent COVID-19.

This chain connects TRBV4-1 to TRBJ2-1, with 12 bases identical to TRBD2. The CDR3 has 14 residues. Unmatched junction bases numbered 6, after V lost 0 bases and J lost 15 bases. The germline CDR1 and CDR2 sequences are MGHRA and YSYEKL. The CDR3 sequence is CASSQEASGRATFF. CDR3 sequence (DNA): TGCGCCAGCAGCCAAGAAGCTAGCGGGAGGGCCACGTTCTTC.

The V and J genes are TRBV6-5 and TRBJ2-7; the match to TRBD2 covers 14 bases. This CDR3 is 15 amino acids long. Germline CDR1 MNHEY, CDR2 SVGAGI. With 6 bases clipped from V and 7 bases from J, the junction kept 8 bases outside the gene matches. DNA of the CDR3: TGTGCCAGCAGCCGACTAGCGGGAGGGCTTAAGGAGCAGTACTTC. Translation gives CASSRLAGGLKEQYF.

Comment on this clone: An end of the junction differs from the germline gene, which may be a read error. The rearrangement joins TRBV7-2 to TRBJ2-3, with 10 bases fitting TRBD2. The germline CDR1 and CDR2 sequences are SGHTA and FQGNSA. The CDR3 runs to 17 residues. CDR3 nucleotide sequence: TGTGCCAGCACCTTACCTCTAGCGGGGGAAAGTATGGATACGCAGTATTTT. It yields the protein CASTLPLAGESMDTQYF.

In its sample, this clone was seen once. J is TRBJ1-1 and V is TRBV5-6; 7 bases are shared with TRBD1. The CDR3 has 11 amino acids. Germline assignment: CDR1 SGHDT and CDR2 YYEEEE. Germline trimming cut 2 bases from V and 10 bases from J; bases unmatched to any gene: 2. The CDR3 sequence: CASSFDRVAFF. CDR3 DNA sequence: TGTGCCAGCAGCTTCGACAGGGTAGCTTTCTTT.

In the case of this clone: Other DNA sequences in the sample encode the same CDR3. CDR3 DNA sequence: TGCAGCGTTGGAGGCAGCAATCAGCCCCAGCATTTT. Protein product: CSVGGSNQPQHF. This rearrangement joins TRBV29-1 to TRBJ1-5, with unresolved D. The length of the CDR3 is 12 residues. The V gene lost 4 bases and the J gene lost 1 base, with 5 bases spanning the gap. Germline V gene lookup returns CDR1 SQVTM and CDR2 ANQGSEA.

The gene calls are TRBV27 and TRBJ2-7, with 8 nucleotides matching TRBD1. With V trimmed by 11 bases and J by 6 bases, 27 bases remained unmatched. Germline V gene sequence: CDR1 MNHEY, CDR2 SMNVEV (reference sequence). The CDR3 spans 18 residues. CDR3 sequence reads: CAGPEDRVRLGASSEQYF. CDR3 nucleotides: TGTGCCGGTCCAGAGGACAGGGTTCGTTTAGGGGCATCTAGCGAGCAGTACTTC.

The CDR3 protein is CASEGVGGYTF. CDR3 bases: TGTGCCAGCGAGGGGGTTGGGGGCTACACCTTC. J is TRBJ1-2 and V is TRBV3-1 (or the pseudogene TRBV3-2); perhaps TRBD1 as D (6 bases). Trimming stripped 8 bases from V and 8 bases from J, with 12 bases between. The CDR3 sequence is 11 residues long. The germline V gene has CDR1 LGHDT and CDR2 YNNKEL (reference sequence).

The chain combines TRBV6-5 with TRBJ2-2; 9 bases match TRBD1. The germline V gene encodes CDR1 MNHEY and CDR2 SVGAGI. V dropped 6 bases and J dropped 1; count of bases not matched to a gene: 0. The CDR3 spans 14 residues. CDR3 DNA sequence: TGTGCCAGCAGGGGACAGGGGAACACCGGGGAGCTGTTTTTT. Amino acids: CASRGQGNTGELFF.

This chain uses TRBV18 with TRBJ2-1; D might be TRBD2 (6 bases). V was clipped by 4 bases and J by 3 bases, with 13 bases between them. This CDR3 has 15 residues. Germline loops: CDR1 KGHSH, CDR2 LQKENI. The CDR3 coding sequence is TGTGCCAGCTCACAGGCGGGAAATTACTACAATGAGCAGTTCTTC. Translated, it gives CASSQAGNYYNEQFF.

This sequence joins TRBV15 and TRBJ2-7; D is possibly TRBD1 (6 bases). V shed 2 bases and J shed 6 bases, with 14 bases lying between them. The germline V gene has CDR1 LNHNV and CDR2 YYDKDF (reference sequence). The CDR3 extends over 14 amino acids. CDR3 nucleotide sequence: TGTGCCACCAGCAGATTCGGGACATCGGGCGAGCAGTACTTC. It translates to CATSRFGTSGEQYF.

The chain joins TRBV6-1 to TRBJ2-7, with TRBD1 identical over 10 bases. CDR1 is MNHNS, CDR2 SASEGT, per germline. This CDR3 has 16 residues. The V and J ends lost 3 bases and 1 base, in that order; junction bases with no gene match: 6. CDR3 loop: CASSDSGTGDSYEQYF. As DNA, the CDR3 is TGTGCCAGCAGTGATTCCGGGACAGGGGATTCCTACGAGCAGTACTTC.

This clone was observed once. The chain employs TRBV7-9 and TRBJ2-2; tentative D call: TRBD2 (5 bases). The V and J ends lost 4 bases and 3 bases respectively, with 9 bases between them. The CDR3 is 14 amino acids. Germline V gene sequence: CDR1 SEHNR, CDR2 FQNEAQ (reference sequence). In nucleotides, the CDR3 is TGTGCCAGCAGCTCGAGGGCCTACACCGGGGAGCTGTTTTTT. This encodes CASSSRAYTGELFF.

This clone was seen more than once but under ten times. The J gene is TRBJ2-7, the V gene TRBV28, with TRBD2 as a possible D gene (5 bases). The CDR3 contains 12 residues. The V end lost 10 bases, the J end lost 3 bases, and 13 bases lay between the germline ends. CDR1 is MDHEN and CDR2 is SYDVKM in the germline V gene. The DNA for the CDR3 is TGTGCCACCGCAAGACGGGGCTACGAGCAGTACTTC. Protein: CATARRGYEQYF.

J is TRBJ2-1 and V is TRBV10-1; 13 bases line up with TRBD2. The CDR3 contains 16 residues. Unmatched junction bases numbered 9, after V lost 6 bases and J lost 7 bases. Germline CDR1 is WNHNN and CDR2 is SYGVQD (reference sequence). The CDR3 region is CASRTGTSGAGNEQFF. CDR3 DNA sequence: TGCGCCAGCAGAACCGGGACTAGCGGGGCAGGGAATGAGCAGTTCTTC.

The chain links TRBV7-7 to TRBJ2-1, with 10 bases fitting TRBD2. This CDR3 comprises 21 residues. The germline gives CDR1 SSHAT, CDR2 FNYEAQ (reference sequence). Trimming cost V 5 bases and J 4 bases; bases outside gene matches: 23. DNA for the CDR3: TGTGCCAGCAGCGAAACCCCCAGGGGTAAGCGGGGGGGCGGGAGGTACAATGAGCAGTTCTTC. It specifies CASSETPRGKRGGGRYNEQFF.

The V gene is TRBV6-5, the J gene TRBJ1-3; D uncertain. Germline V gene data show CDR1 as MNHEY and CDR2 as SVGAGI. CDR3 length: 14 amino acids. V was clipped by 3 bases and J by 2 bases, with 8 bases between them. The CDR3 nucleotides read TGTGCCAGCAGTTATCGACAAGCTGGAAACACCATATATTTT. Amino acids: CASSYRQAGNTIYF.

This clone was seen a handful of times. V is TRBV9 and J is TRBJ1-2; no clear D gene. Germline V CDR1 and CDR2: SGDLS, YYNGEE. V was trimmed by 0 bases and J by 5 bases, leaving 8 bases between them. This CDR3 has 13 residues. In DNA, the CDR3 is TGTGCCAGCAGCGTAGACTCGGGGTATGGCTACACCTTC. Its protein is CASSVDSGYGYTF.